Below, one T cell receptor (beta chain) is given with its context. This record belongs to a study of blood T cell repertoires in COVID-19. Turning to the study itself: PBMCs, B-cell-depleted T cells, or T cells provided the cDNA or gDNA that made up the material.

In the original analysis: For nucleated cells, counts were estimated from reference gene primer amplification. This table comes from immunoSEQ multiplex PCR, and its TCRdb copy is limited to in-frame clones, with some not included. The V and J calls and clone size are taken from that table; D and trimming were inferred from the DNA. The table has about 98,000 clones, around 90% seen once. The germline V gene encodes CDR1 SGHAT and CDR2 FQNNGV. V lost 3 bases to trimming and J lost 5 bases, with 11 bases between them. This CDR3 is built from 15 residues. What was sequenced was peripheral blood. The J gene is TRBJ2-6, the V gene TRBV11-2; possible D gene TRBD2, 5 bases. The source of this sequence is a woman in her fifties or sixties with COVID-19, enrolled during active disease. The CDR3 protein is CASSFAGLRANVLTF. In DNA, the CDR3 is TGTGCCAGCAGCTTCGCGGGTTTAAGGGCCAACGTCCTGACTTTC.